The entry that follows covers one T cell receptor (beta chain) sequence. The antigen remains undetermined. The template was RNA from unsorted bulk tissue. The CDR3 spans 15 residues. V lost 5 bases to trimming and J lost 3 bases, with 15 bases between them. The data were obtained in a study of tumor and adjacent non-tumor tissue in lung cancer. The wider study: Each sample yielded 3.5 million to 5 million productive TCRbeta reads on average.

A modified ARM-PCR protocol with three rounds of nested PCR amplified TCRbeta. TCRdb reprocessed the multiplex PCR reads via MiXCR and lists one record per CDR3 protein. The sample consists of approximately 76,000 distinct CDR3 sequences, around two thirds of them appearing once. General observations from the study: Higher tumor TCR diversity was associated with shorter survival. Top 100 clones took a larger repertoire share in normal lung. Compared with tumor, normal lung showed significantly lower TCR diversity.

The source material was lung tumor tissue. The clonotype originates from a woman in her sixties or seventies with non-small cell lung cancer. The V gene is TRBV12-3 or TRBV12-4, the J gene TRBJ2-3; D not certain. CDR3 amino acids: CASSRLVGPTDTQYF. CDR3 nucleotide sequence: TGTGCCAGCAGTCGGTTAGTGGGCCCAACAGATACGCAGTATTTT.